This T cell receptor beta chain emerged from a study of cytomegalovirus exposure and HLA in healthy donors. At the level of the study: The roughly 120 million unique TCR beta sequences, from approximately 170 million T cells, were found by an earlier analysis.

CDR3 length: 12 amino acids. Per germline, CDR1 SQVTM and CDR2 ANQGSEA. This clone was counted between two and nine times. Its antigen is not identified. A read error may produce the germline difference seen at one junction end. The primer mix had 60 Vbeta and 13 Jbeta primers. Profiling relied on immunoSEQ multiplex PCR, and the TCRdb table lists in-frame clones only, not all of them. The sample contains around 94,000 clones, over 60% of which appear only once. Study-wide findings and caveats: Across HLA loci, a later analysis found differing TCR association rates, with DRB1 most and HLA-C fewest.

The sequence derives from a male donor in good health and CMV-seropositive. Sequenced input: PBMCs. The chain has TRBV29-1 and TRBJ2-3, with TRBD1 matching over 8 bases. The CDR3 loop reads CSVVYFTGQGLF. The DNA for the CDR3 is TGCAGCGTTGTTTATTTCACCGGACAGGGACTTTTT.